The 5 T cell receptor beta chains presented below share a single source sample, sequenced in a study of Graves' ophthalmopathy and Graves' hyperthyroidism. Amplified material comprised TCR beta CDR3 regions derived from RNA transcripts. HTBI primers were employed in first-round RT-PCR, then a second-round multiplex PCR followed. TCRdb re-analysed the multiplex PCR reads in MiXCR, keeping a single row per CDR3 protein. The data show over 650,000 distinct CDR3 sequences, just over 40% seen once. Sequencing was performed on peripheral blood. These TCRs come from an adult man with Graves' ophthalmopathy.

This clonotype came up many times. This sequence joins TRBV15 and TRBJ1-2; D uncertain. CDR1 and CDR2 from the germline V gene are LNHNV and YYDKDF (reference sequence). V lost 9 bases and J 8 bases, leaving 7 bases between the germline ends. The CDR3 extends over 9 amino acids. DNA of the CDR3: TGTGCCACTGCGGGGGGCTACACCTTC. It codes for CATAGGYTF. Supplemented by reference TRBV15 and TRBJ1-2, the full variable domain reads DAMVIQNPRYQVTQFGKPVTLSCSQTLNHNVMYWYQQKSSQAPKLLFHYYDKDFNNEADTPDNFQSRRPNTSFCFLDIRSPGLGDTAMYLCATAGGYTFGSGTRLTVV.

The J gene is TRBJ2-6, the V gene TRBV25-1; D is unresolved. V lost 6 bases to trimming and J lost 0 bases, with 15 bases between them. Germline V gene lookup returns CDR1 MGHDK and CDR2 SYGVNS. The CDR3 length is 17 residues. CDR3 sequence (DNA): TGTGCCAGCAGAGTACGGACGGTTAGCTCTGGGGCCAACGTCCTGACTTTC. This codes for CASRVRTVSSGANVLTF.

This clonotype was counted ten times or more. This chain joins TRBV9 and TRBJ1-5; 7 bases align to TRBD1. The V gene end was trimmed by 4 bases and the J gene end by 3 bases; junction bases not matched to a gene: 4. Germline CDR1 and CDR2: SGDLS and YYNGEE. This CDR3 is built from 14 residues. CDR3 coding DNA: TGTGCCAGCAGCCCGGGGACAGACAATCAGCCCCAGCATTTT. Translating it yields CASSPGTDNQPQHF.

Concerning this clonotype itself: Since a much larger clone is just one base distant, this may be a read error. This chain connects TRBV2 to TRBJ1-1, with a tentative D call TRBD1 (5 bases). CDR1 is SNHLY and CDR2 is FYNNEI in the germline V gene. CDR3 length: 15 residues. Trimming removed 6 bases from V and 5 bases from J, with 19 bases in between. The CDR3 spells CASRLYGRVGTEAFF. The CDR3 DNA reads as TGTGCCAGCAGATTATATGGCAGGGTGGGAACTGAAGCTTTCTTT.

The genes are TRBV25-1 and TRBJ1-4; TRBD1 might be the D (6 bases). The V gene lost 4 bases and the J gene lost 5 bases, with 14 bases spanning the gap. Germline lookup yields CDR1 MGHDK and CDR2 SYGVNS. The CDR3 extends over 15 amino acids. The CDR3 is CASSVTGRSNEKLFF. In nucleotides, the CDR3 is TGTGCCAGCAGTGTAACAGGGAGAAGCAATGAAAAACTGTTTTTT.